The 10 T cell receptor beta chains presented below share a single source sample, sequenced in a study of T cell repertoires in cytomegalovirus infection. One entry per CDR3 protein results from TCRdb running MiXCR on the reads. The table records around 740,000 distinct CDR3 sequences, roughly 36% of them present only once. The sequencing input was PBMCs. Receptor source: a human donor in good health (CMV status not recorded). Some clones in this sample may be carry-over from other donors' samples.

The J gene is TRBJ2-4, the V gene TRBV28; tentatively, D is TRBD2 (6 bases). Trimming shortened V by 7 bases and J by 1 base, and 26 bases separated the two germline ends. CDR1 is MDHEN and CDR2 is SYDVKM in the germline V gene. CDR3 length equals 19 residues. The DNA of the CDR3 is TGTGCCAGCATCGACACCGAAGGGGAGGTTTTGAAGGCCAAAAACATTCAGTACTTC. Amino acids: CASIDTEGEVLKAKNIQYF.

This chain joins TRBV7-2 and TRBJ2-4; tentative D call: TRBD2 (6 bases). V was clipped by 5 bases and J by 7 bases, with 15 bases between them. CDR3 length: 14 amino acids. Germline CDR1 and CDR2: SGHTA and FQGNSA. CDR3 in DNA: TGTGCCAGCAGCGGGGGACTCCTGGGGAACATTCAGTACTTC. It specifies CASSGGLLGNIQYF.

This chain uses TRBV7-2 with TRBJ1-4; D might be TRBD1 (5 bases). V lost 1 base and J lost 8, with 11 bases in between. The CDR3 loop spans 14 amino acids. Germline V gene lookup returns CDR1 SGHTA and CDR2 FQGNSA. The CDR3 region is CASSLDGTQEKLFF. CDR3 coding DNA: TGTGCCAGCAGCTTAGACGGGACGCAAGAAAAACTGTTTTTT. The complete variable domain, with remaining parts taken from reference TRBV7-2 and TRBJ1-4, reads GAGVSQSPSNKVTEKGKDVELRCDPISGHTALYWYRQSLGQGLEFLIYFQGNSAPDKSGLPSDRFSAERTGGSVSTLTIQRTQQEDSAVYLCASSLDGTQEKLFFGSGTQLSVL.

The chain has TRBV19 and TRBJ1-2; D ambiguous. Germline CDR1 reads LNHDA; CDR2 reads SQIVND (reference sequence). The CDR3 length is 13 residues. The V gene lost 3 bases and the J gene lost 3 bases, with 8 bases spanning the gap. This chain's CDR3 is CASSIGQDYGYTF. CDR3 in DNA: TGTGCCAGTAGTATTGGGCAAGACTATGGCTACACCTTC. The full variable domain, rest sourced from reference TRBV19 and TRBJ1-2, is DGGITQSPKYLFRKEGQNVTLSCEQNLNHDAMYWYRQDPGQGLRLIYYSQIVNDFQKGDIAEGYSVSREKKESFPLTVTSAQKNPTAFYLCASSIGQDYGYTFGSGTRLTVV.

For this clonotype: A much larger clone differs from this one at a single base, so this may be a read error. The V gene is TRBV7-9, the J gene TRBJ2-3; D remains unclear. The germline V and J ends were trimmed by 0 bases and 2 bases, with 6 bases remaining between them. CDR3 length equals 14 residues. Germline V lookup: CDR1 SEHNR, CDR2 FQNEAQ (reference sequence). This CDR3 is CASSLAANTDTQYF. The CDR3 nucleotides are TGTGCCAGCAGCTTAGCAGCGAACACAGATACGCAGTATTTT. Together with reference TRBV7-9 and TRBJ2-3, the CDR3 gives the full variable domain: DTGVSQNPRHKITKRGQNVTFRCDPISEHNRLYWYRQTLGQGPEFLTYFQNEAQLEKSRLLSDRFSAERPKGSFSTLEIQRTEQGDSAMYLCASSLAANTDTQYFGPGTRLTVL.

This clonotype was counted at least ten times. The chain links TRBV7-2 to TRBJ2-1; 7 bases are shared with TRBD1. The CDR3 is 11 residues long. Germline loops: CDR1 SGHTA, CDR2 FQGNSA. V shed 5 bases and J 8 bases; nucleotides not matched to a gene: 0. The CDR3 sequence: CASSQGDEQFF. DNA of the CDR3: TGTGCCAGCAGCCAGGGGGATGAGCAGTTCTTC.

The chain couples TRBV7-2 to TRBJ2-2; D unresolved. The V end lost 2 bases, the J end lost 5 bases, and 9 bases lay between the germline ends. Germline assignment: CDR1 SGHTA and CDR2 FQGNSA. The CDR3 runs to 14 residues. DNA of the CDR3: TGTGCCAGCAGCTTAATCTGGAATACCGGGGAGCTGTTTTTT. This gives the protein CASSLIWNTGELFF.

V is TRBV12-3 or TRBV12-4 and J is TRBJ2-1; possibly TRBD2 for D (5 bases). This CDR3 comprises 16 residues. V was pared by 6 bases and J by 3 bases, with 18 bases between. The CDR3 here is CASRWRWEWVYNEQFF. As DNA, the CDR3 is TGTGCCAGCAGGTGGAGGTGGGAGTGGGTCTACAATGAGCAGTTCTTC.

The chain couples TRBV29-1 to TRBJ2-2, with a possible D match to TRBD1 (5 bases). CDR1 SQVTM and CDR2 ANQGSEA come from the germline V gene. CDR3 size: 13 residues. Trimming pared 7 bases from V and 1 base from J, leaving 10 bases between. The CDR3: CSADTGNTGELFF. For the CDR3, the DNA is TGCAGCGCTGATACAGGGAACACCGGGGAGCTGTTTTTT.

The chain carries TRBV7-2 and TRBJ1-1, with TRBD1 as a possible D gene (6 bases). The CDR3 runs 15 residues. Germline CDR1 SGHTA, CDR2 FQGNSA. The V end was cut by 6 bases, the J end by 7 bases, with 21 bases between. The CDR3 region is CASRPGPRKGGEAFF. The CDR3, as DNA: TGTGCCAGCAGACCCGGACCGCGGAAGGGGGGTGAAGCTTTCTTT.